These T cell receptor beta chains were read from a single sample in a study of T cell responses to AZD1222 COVID-19 vaccine. Produced via immunoSEQ multiplex PCR; TCRdb's table is partial and in-frame only. This table has about 67,000 clones, around 84% appearing once. The sample consisted of peripheral blood, taken on day 0 of AZD1222 vaccination. These receptors were obtained from an adult in good health. Both conserved end residues are part of each CDR3. The order of the fields is J gene, clone size, V gene, D gene, CDR3 protein, CDR3 DNA. A D gene is named only where the DNA matches it firmly. A clone size is listed for some rows: how often the clone was seen (once, few, many), or a class if it is expanded.

j_gene: TRBJ1-5
abundance: .
v_gene: TRBV28
d_gene: .
CDR3aa: CASSLWRQGRNQPQHF
CDR3nt: TGTGCCAGCAGTTTATGGAGGCAGGGTCGAAATCAGCCCCAGCATTTT

j_gene: TRBJ2-1
abundance: once
v_gene: TRBV11-2
d_gene: .
CDR3aa: CASSLLINNEQFF
CDR3nt: TGTGCCAGCAGCTTATTGATCAACAATGAGCAGTTCTTC

j_gene: TRBJ1-3
abundance: .
v_gene: TRBV4-3
d_gene: .
CDR3aa: CASSQGARTNSGNTIYF
CDR3nt: TGCGCCAGCAGCCAAGGTGCTCGCACAAACTCTGGAAACACCATATATTTT

j_gene: TRBJ2-1
abundance: .
v_gene: TRBV6-5
d_gene: .
CDR3aa: CASNHWGEAEQFF
CDR3nt: TGTGCCAGCAATCATTGGGGGGAGGCTGAGCAGTTCTTC

j_gene: TRBJ1-1
abundance: .
v_gene: TRBV18
d_gene: .
CDR3aa: CASSPDGVNTEAFF
CDR3nt: TGTGCCAGCTCACCGGACGGAGTGAACACTGAAGCTTTCTTT

j_gene: TRBJ2-7
abundance: .
v_gene: TRBV9
d_gene: TRBD1
CDR3aa: CASSSDGQGYYEQYF
CDR3nt: TGTGCCAGCAGCTCAGACGGACAGGGGTACTACGAGCAGTACTTC

j_gene: TRBJ2-1
abundance: .
v_gene: TRBV4-1
d_gene: .
CDR3aa: CASSQLDLMTYNEQFF
CDR3nt: TGCGCCAGCAGCCAACTTGACTTGATGACCTACAATGAGCAGTTCTTC

j_gene: TRBJ2-1
abundance: .
v_gene: TRBV7-2
d_gene: .
CDR3aa: CASSSGQGSYNEQFF
CDR3nt: TGTGCCAGCAGCTCAGGACAAGGCTCCTACAATGAGCAGTTCTTC

j_gene: TRBJ1-3
abundance: .
v_gene: TRBV4-3
d_gene: .
CDR3aa: CASSQDSDSGNTIYF
CDR3nt: TGCGCCAGCAGCCAGGACAGCGACTCTGGAAACACCATATATTTT

j_gene: TRBJ2-1
abundance: .
v_gene: TRBV19
d_gene: TRBD2
CDR3aa: CASSIGTSRHEQFF
CDR3nt: TGTGCCAGTAGTATAGGGACTAGCAGGCATGAGCAGTTCTTC

j_gene: TRBJ2-2
abundance: .
v_gene: TRBV27
d_gene: .
CDR3aa: CASGGIWGAGELFF
CDR3nt: TGTGCCAGCGGCGGTATCTGGGGCGCCGGGGAGCTGTTTTTT

j_gene: TRBJ1-4
abundance: .
v_gene: TRBV25-1
d_gene: .
CDR3aa: CASSEMGFGEKLFF
CDR3nt: TGTGCCAGCAGTGAAATGGGTTTCGGGGAAAAACTGTTTTTT

j_gene: TRBJ2-7
abundance: .
v_gene: TRBV27
d_gene: .
CDR3aa: CASTNYQTYEQYF
CDR3nt: TGTGCCAGCACTAACTACCAAACCTACGAGCAGTACTTC

j_gene: TRBJ1-2
abundance: .
v_gene: TRBV5-3
d_gene: .
CDR3aa: CASTPGDYGYTF
CDR3nt: TGTGCCAGTACCCCAGGGGACTATGGCTACACCTTC

j_gene: TRBJ1-1
abundance: .
v_gene: TRBV27
d_gene: .
CDR3aa: CASSLNGGNTEAFF
CDR3nt: TGTGCCAGCAGTTTGAATGGGGGAAACACTGAAGCTTTCTTT

j_gene: TRBJ2-1
abundance: .
v_gene: TRBV6-5
d_gene: TRBD2
CDR3aa: CASSLLAGNLKEQFF
CDR3nt: TGTGCCAGCAGTTTACTAGCGGGGAACCTTAAAGAGCAGTTCTTC

j_gene: TRBJ1-5
abundance: .
v_gene: TRBV19
d_gene: .
CDR3aa: CASSMDVQPQHF
CDR3nt: TGTGCCAGTAGTATGGACGTTCAGCCCCAGCATTTT

j_gene: TRBJ1-5
abundance: few
v_gene: TRBV2
d_gene: .
CDR3aa: CARGVGNQPQHF
CDR3nt: TGTGCCAGGGGGGTGGGCAATCAGCCCCAGCATTTT

j_gene: TRBJ1-5
abundance: .
v_gene: TRBV29-1
d_gene: TRBD1
CDR3aa: CSVGGTGDLNQPQHF
CDR3nt: TGCAGCGTTGGCGGGACAGGGGACCTAAATCAGCCCCAGCATTTT

j_gene: TRBJ1-6
abundance: .
v_gene: TRBV6-5
d_gene: .
CDR3aa: CASSYSKSGNNSPLHF
CDR3nt: TGTGCCAGCAGTTACTCGAAAAGCGGCAATAATTCACCCCTCCACTTT

j_gene: TRBJ1-1
abundance: .
v_gene: TRBV2
d_gene: .
CDR3aa: CASSVFGGLAFF
CDR3nt: TGTGCCAGCAGTGTATTCGGGGGGCTAGCTTTCTTT

j_gene: TRBJ1-2
abundance: .
v_gene: TRBV7-9
d_gene: TRBD1
CDR3aa: CASSLGTGRSSGYTF
CDR3nt: TGTGCCAGCAGCCTGGGGACAGGACGATCGTCCGGCTACACCTTC

j_gene: TRBJ1-1
abundance: few
v_gene: TRBV5-5
d_gene: .
CDR3aa: CASSLGQLEAFF
CDR3nt: TGTGCCAGCAGCTTGGGGCAGCTCGAAGCTTTCTTT

j_gene: TRBJ2-5
abundance: once
v_gene: TRBV28
d_gene: .
CDR3aa: CASSTPLDRWAQYF
CDR3nt: TGTGCCAGCAGCACCCCCTTGGACCGCTGGGCCCAGTACTTC

j_gene: TRBJ1-4
abundance: .
v_gene: TRBV10-2
d_gene: TRBD1
CDR3aa: CASSRQGGNEKLFF
CDR3nt: TGCGCCAGCAGTAGACAGGGCGGGAATGAAAAACTGTTTTTT

j_gene: TRBJ2-2
abundance: .
v_gene: TRBV6-5
d_gene: .
CDR3aa: CASSYSITGAAELFF
CDR3nt: TGTGCCAGCAGTTACTCGATCACGGGGGCGGCGGAGCTGTTTTTT

j_gene: TRBJ1-3
abundance: .
v_gene: TRBV28
d_gene: .
CDR3aa: CASSLRGTIYF
CDR3nt: TGTGCCAGCAGCCTCAGGGGCACCATATATTTT

j_gene: TRBJ1-5
abundance: .
v_gene: TRBV28
d_gene: TRBD1
CDR3aa: CASSAMDRLNQPQHF
CDR3nt: TGTGCCAGCAGCGCGATGGACAGGTTAAATCAGCCCCAGCATTTT

j_gene: TRBJ2-7
abundance: .
v_gene: TRBV7-9
d_gene: .
CDR3aa: CASSLNSGVDEQYF
CDR3nt: TGTGCCAGCAGCTTGAACAGTGGGGTGGACGAGCAGTACTTC

j_gene: TRBJ2-7
abundance: .
v_gene: TRBV19
d_gene: TRBD1
CDR3aa: CASSIAGGQNEQYF
CDR3nt: TGTGCCAGTAGTATTGCAGGGGGCCAGAACGAGCAGTACTTC

j_gene: TRBJ1-4
abundance: .
v_gene: TRBV4-3
d_gene: .
CDR3aa: CASSQEAGEDEKLFF
CDR3nt: TGCGCCAGCAGCCAAGAGGCAGGGGAGGATGAAAAACTGTTTTTT

j_gene: TRBJ1-1
abundance: once
v_gene: TRBV7-2
d_gene: .
CDR3aa: CASSPTGGYAEAFF
CDR3nt: TGTGCCAGCAGCCCCACGGGAGGGTACGCTGAAGCTTTCTTT

j_gene: TRBJ2-2
abundance: .
v_gene: TRBV18
d_gene: .
CDR3aa: CASSLDYATTNTGELFF
CDR3nt: TGTGCCAGCTCACTAGATTACGCGACAACGAACACCGGGGAGCTGTTTTTT

j_gene: TRBJ1-5
abundance: .
v_gene: TRBV13
d_gene: .
CDR3aa: CASSLNGGQLVNQPQHF
CDR3nt: TGTGCCAGCAGCTTGAACGGGGGACAACTTGTAAATCAGCCCCAGCATTTT

j_gene: TRBJ2-4
abundance: .
v_gene: TRBV27
d_gene: TRBD2
CDR3aa: CASRLTSVPGHIQYF
CDR3nt: TGTGCCAGCAGACTTACTAGCGTCCCCGGCCACATTCAGTACTTC

j_gene: TRBJ2-1
abundance: .
v_gene: TRBV19
d_gene: TRBD2
CDR3aa: CASSIFLAGADEQFF
CDR3nt: TGTGCCAGTAGTATTTTCCTAGCGGGAGCGGATGAGCAGTTCTTC

j_gene: TRBJ2-7
abundance: .
v_gene: TRBV6-5
d_gene: .
CDR3aa: CASNQGSEQYF
CDR3nt: TGTGCCAGCAACCAGGGGTCTGAGCAGTACTTC

j_gene: TRBJ1-1
abundance: .
v_gene: TRBV2
d_gene: .
CDR3aa: CASSEARFAFF
CDR3nt: TGTGCCAGCAGTGAGGCCCGGTTTGCTTTCTTT

j_gene: TRBJ1-5
abundance: .
v_gene: TRBV7-9
d_gene: .
CDR3aa: CASSLGTRVQPQHF
CDR3nt: TGTGCCAGCAGCTTAGGTACCAGGGTACAGCCCCAGCATTTT

j_gene: TRBJ2-5
abundance: once
v_gene: TRBV29-1
d_gene: .
CDR3aa: CSVGDTTAETQYF
CDR3nt: TGCAGCGTGGGGGACACAACGGCGGAGACCCAGTACTTC

j_gene: TRBJ1-4
abundance: few
v_gene: TRBV27
d_gene: .
CDR3aa: CASSSQGREKLFF
CDR3nt: TGTGCCAGCAGTTCACAGGGCCGTGAAAAACTGTTTTTT